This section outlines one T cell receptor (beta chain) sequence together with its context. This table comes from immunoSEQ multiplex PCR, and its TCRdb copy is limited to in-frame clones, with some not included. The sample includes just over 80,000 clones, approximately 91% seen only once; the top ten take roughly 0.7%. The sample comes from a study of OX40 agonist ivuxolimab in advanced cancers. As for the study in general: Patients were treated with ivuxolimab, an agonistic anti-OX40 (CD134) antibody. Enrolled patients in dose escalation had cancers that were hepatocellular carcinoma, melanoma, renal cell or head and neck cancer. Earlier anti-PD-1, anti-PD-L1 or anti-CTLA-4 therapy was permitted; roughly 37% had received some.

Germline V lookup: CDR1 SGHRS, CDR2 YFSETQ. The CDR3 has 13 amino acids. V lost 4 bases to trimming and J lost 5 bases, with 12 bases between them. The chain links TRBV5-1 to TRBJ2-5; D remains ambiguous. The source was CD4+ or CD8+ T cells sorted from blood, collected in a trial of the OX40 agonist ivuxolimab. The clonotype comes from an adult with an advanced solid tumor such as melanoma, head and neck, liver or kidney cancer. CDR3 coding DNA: TGCGCCAGCAGCCAAAATCTCCGGGAGACCCAGTACTTC. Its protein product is CASSQNLRETQYF.